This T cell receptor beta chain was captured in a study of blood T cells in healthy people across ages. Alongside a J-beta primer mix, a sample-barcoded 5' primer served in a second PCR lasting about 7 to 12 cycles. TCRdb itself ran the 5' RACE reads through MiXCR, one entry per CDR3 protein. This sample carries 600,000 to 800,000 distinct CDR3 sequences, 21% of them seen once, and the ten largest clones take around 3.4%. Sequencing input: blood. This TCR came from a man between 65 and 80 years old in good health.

CDR3 bases: TGTGCCAGCATCGCGGGGCGGGGAACCGGGGAGCTGTTTTTT. As protein: CASIAGRGTGELFF. This sequence joins TRBV28 and TRBJ2-2, with D possibly matching TRBD2 (6 bases). V lost 7 bases to trimming and J lost 5 bases, with 14 bases between them. This CDR3 region has 14 residues. Looked up from germline, CDR1 is MDHEN and CDR2 is SYDVKM.